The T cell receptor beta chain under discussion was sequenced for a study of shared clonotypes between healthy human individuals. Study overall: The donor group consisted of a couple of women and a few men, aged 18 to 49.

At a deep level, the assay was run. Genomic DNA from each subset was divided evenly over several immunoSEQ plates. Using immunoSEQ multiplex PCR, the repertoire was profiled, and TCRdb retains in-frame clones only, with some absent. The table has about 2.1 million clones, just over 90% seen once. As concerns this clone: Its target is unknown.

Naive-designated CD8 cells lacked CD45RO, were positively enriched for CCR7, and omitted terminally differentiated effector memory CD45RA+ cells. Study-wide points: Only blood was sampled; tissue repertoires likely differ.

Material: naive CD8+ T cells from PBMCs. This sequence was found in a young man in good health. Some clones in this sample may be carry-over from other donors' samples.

CDR3 bases: TGTGCCTGGAGTTGGGCGTACGAGCAGTACTTC. It yields the protein CAWSWAYEQYF. The gene calls are TRBV30 and TRBJ2-7; the D is unclear. Germline lookup yields CDR1 GTSNPN and CDR2 SVGIG (reference sequence). V gave up 2 bases and J gave up 4 bases, with 6 bases separating them. The CDR3 runs to 11 residues.